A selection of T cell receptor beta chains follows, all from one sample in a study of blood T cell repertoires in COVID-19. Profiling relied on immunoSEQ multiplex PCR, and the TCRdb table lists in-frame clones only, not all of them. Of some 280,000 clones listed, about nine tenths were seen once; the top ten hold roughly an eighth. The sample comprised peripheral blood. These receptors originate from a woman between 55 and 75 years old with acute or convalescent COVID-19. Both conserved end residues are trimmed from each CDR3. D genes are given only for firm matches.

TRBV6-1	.	ASSEPGYEQY
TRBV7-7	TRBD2	ASPTGAAGGLQETQY
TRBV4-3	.	ASSRAGLGNYGYT
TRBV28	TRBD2	ASIETSGRGNEQF
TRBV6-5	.	ASGGEGDYGYT
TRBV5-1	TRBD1	ASSLGQGLPEAF
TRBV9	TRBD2	ASSVAELAGGLGNEQF
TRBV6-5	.	ASSYSAGDTEAF
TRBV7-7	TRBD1	ASSLDRGGTGELF
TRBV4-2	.	ASSQVTGITGNTIY
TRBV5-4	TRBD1	ASSSKHPGTANEKLF
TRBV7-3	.	ASSSVGQDEQY
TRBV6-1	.	ASSEREQPQH
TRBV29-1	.	SVSSVPSYEQY
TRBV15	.	ATSRDGGTGELF
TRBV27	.	ASSPNRYTEAF
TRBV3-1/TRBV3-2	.	ASSPTGWGRGNTEAF
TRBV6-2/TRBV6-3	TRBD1	ASSLTGVSTDTQY
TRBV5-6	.	ASSLASSGNTIY
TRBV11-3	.	ASEEGYDEQY
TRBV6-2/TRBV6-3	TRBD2	ASSYVASGSYEQF
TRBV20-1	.	SASYGGGYT
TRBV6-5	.	ASGRNTGELF
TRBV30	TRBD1	AWSADRAETQY
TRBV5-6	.	ASSLIQANYGYT
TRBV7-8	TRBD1	ASSLGGTAYEQY
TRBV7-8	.	ASSLVGDGYT
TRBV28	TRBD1	ASSFSDRVGDYGYT
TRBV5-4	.	ASRDYSRETQY